These T cell receptor beta chains were read from a single sample in a study of cytomegalovirus exposure and HLA in healthy donors. This table comes from immunoSEQ multiplex PCR, and its TCRdb copy is limited to in-frame clones, with some not included. The repertoire holds about 200,000 clones, with about four fifths as singletons. Material: PBMCs. Receptors were obtained from a man between 18 and 29 years old in good health and CMV-seronegative. Both conserved end residues are part of each CDR3. D genes are given only for firm matches. A clone size is listed for some rows: how often the clone was seen (once, few, many), or a class if it is expanded.

j_gene,v_gene,abundance,d_gene,CDR3nt,CDR3aa
TRBJ2-1,TRBV7-9,.,TRBD2,TGTGCCAGCAGGCGGACTAGCGGGCAGTCCTACAATGAGCAGTTCTTC,CASRRTSGQSYNEQFF
TRBJ2-5,TRBV7-2,.,TRBD2,TGTGCCAGCAGCTCACTAGCGAGTGGAGAGACCCAGTACTTC,CASSSLASGETQYF
TRBJ1-1,TRBV5-1,.,TRBD1,TGCGCCAGCAGCTTGTTTGGACAGGCTAACACTGAAGCTTTCTTT,CASSLFGQANTEAFF
TRBJ2-7,TRBV14,.,TRBD2,TGTGCCAGCAGCCCACTGGGACTAGCGGGAGACCGAACCTACGAGCAGTACTTC,CASSPLGLAGDRTYEQYF
TRBJ2-1,TRBV5-1,.,TRBD2,TGCGCCAGCAGCACTCGGGCTAGCGGGGGCTACAATGAGCAGTTCTTC,CASSTRASGGYNEQFF
TRBJ1-1,TRBV19,.,.,TGTGCCACAAAGTCGGTCCGGGACAAGAACACTGAAGCTTTCTTT,CATKSVRDKNTEAFF
TRBJ2-3,TRBV30,once,.,TGTGCCCGCGGAGCCGGCGCGGGGAGCACAGATACGCAGTATTTT,CARGAGAGSTDTQYF
TRBJ1-1,TRBV28,.,.,TGTGCCAGCAGTCCGGGTCCCAAAGACGACACTGAAGCTTTCTTT,CASSPGPKDDTEAFF
TRBJ1-2,TRBV15,.,.,TGTGCCACCAGCAGTCTGGACAGTGTCGTCTATGGCTACACCTTC,CATSSLDSVVYGYTF
TRBJ2-1,TRBV7-9,.,TRBD2,TGTGCCAGCAGCCGAAATCCGGGGGGGGACAATGAGCAGTTCTTC,CASSRNPGGDNEQFF
TRBJ1-6,TRBV4-1,.,TRBD1,TGCGCCAGCAGCCTTGGACAGGGGGCGAATTCACCCCTCCACTTT,CASSLGQGANSPLHF
TRBJ1-2,TRBV28,.,.,TGTGCCAGCAGTCCGGGGACACCCAACTATGGCTACACCTTC,CASSPGTPNYGYTF
TRBJ2-1,TRBV14,.,.,TGTGCCAGCAGCACGGGGACAAGCTCCTACAATGAGCAGTTCTTC,CASSTGTSSYNEQFF
TRBJ1-2,TRBV7-9,once,.,TGTTCCACCGACTCGGGGGGCTATGGCTACACCTTC,CSTDSGGYGYTF
TRBJ2-1,TRBV5-4,once,TRBD1,TGTGCCAGCAGCTTGGGGGGGTCGGGACAGCGTCTAAATGAGCAGTTCTTC,CASSLGGSGQRLNEQFF
TRBJ2-5,TRBV9,few,TRBD1,TGTGCCAGCAGCGTTGGGACAGCTCAAGAGACCCAGTACTTC,CASSVGTAQETQYF
TRBJ2-2,TRBV13,.,.,TGTGCCAGCAGTACTGGGAGAACCGGGGAGCTGTTTTTT,CASSTGRTGELFF
TRBJ1-4,TRBV6-5,.,TRBD1,TGTGCCAGCAGTTGGGACAGAAATAATGAAAAACTGTTTTTT,CASSWDRNNEKLFF
TRBJ2-4,TRBV7-2,.,TRBD2,TGTGCCAGCCGTAGCGGGGGGAGCCCCAAAAACATTCAGTACTTC,CASRSGGSPKNIQYF
TRBJ1-5,TRBV2,.,.,TGTGCCAGCAGTGGTGGCAGCAGGGATCAGCCCCAGCATTTT,CASSGGSRDQPQHF
TRBJ2-7,TRBV7-8,.,.,TGTGCCAGTGTAGACAGCCGAACTCCCTACGAGCAGTACTTC,CASVDSRTPYEQYF
TRBJ2-3,TRBV6-6,.,TRBD1,TGTGCCAGCAGTCCCAAGGACAGGGGGGAAGATACGCAGTATTTT,CASSPKDRGEDTQYF